Below are 2 T cell receptor beta chains sequenced from a single sample in a study of response to subunit inactivated influenza vaccine. TCRdb re-called the RT-PCR reads with MiXCR, one entry per CDR3 protein. Among more than 600,000 distinct CDR3 sequences, roughly 18% were seen once, and the ten largest hold roughly a tenth. The starting material was PBMCs from blood, obtained 5 days after vaccination. These receptors originate from a man aged 45-60 years who received an inactivated influenza vaccine.

This chain joins TRBV7-9 and TRBJ2-2; D is unclear. V dropped 1 base and J dropped 3 bases, with 9 bases sitting between them. There are 15 residues in the CDR3. Germline V gene data show CDR1 as SEHNR and CDR2 as FQNEAQ (reference sequence). DNA of the CDR3: TGTGCCAGCAGCTTAGAACAGCCCCACACCGGGGAGCTGTTTTTT. Translation gives CASSLEQPHTGELFF.

In this sample, this clonotype turned up a few times. The chain employs TRBV27 and TRBJ2-7; 8 bases are shared with TRBD1. Losses at the gene ends were 2 bases for V and 2 bases for J; bases not matched to a gene: 11. The CDR3 loop spans 17 amino acids. Germline assignment: CDR1 MNHEY and CDR2 SMNVEV (reference sequence). DNA of the CDR3: TGTGCCAGCAGTTTACTCACCCCACAGGGGGACGCCTACGAGCAGTACTTC. This codes for CASSLLTPQGDAYEQYF.